This T cell receptor beta chain was found in a study of T cells in Graves' hyperthyroidism and ophthalmopathy. Findings and caveats of the study: Most clonotypes that expanded in the thyroid above 0.001 also showed up in blood.

Amplification of TCR beta CDR3 regions used RNA as the template. The HTBI primer set served for first-round RT-PCR of the TCR CDR3. One entry per CDR3 protein results from TCRdb running MiXCR on the multiplex PCR reads. The sample includes more than 350,000 distinct CDR3 sequences, about 15% seen only once; the top ten take 30% to 40%. This clonotype has ten or more counts. Its antigen is unidentified. This CDR3 region has 13 residues. Trimming left V 4 bases short and J 2 bases short, with 8 bases between. The sample taken for sequencing was blood. The chain uses TRBV12-3 or TRBV12-4 and TRBJ2-5, with a tentative D call TRBD2 (6 bases). This clonotype was obtained from a woman younger than 45 with Graves' hyperthyroidism that later progressed to Graves' ophthalmopathy. This CDR3 is CASSSEGQETQYF. The CDR3 bases are TGTGCCAGCAGTTCGGAGGGACAAGAGACCCAGTACTTC.